Shown below are 21 T cell receptor beta chains from a single sample sequenced in a study of shared T cell receptors in the human thymus. TCRdb's table, derived via immunoSEQ multiplex PCR, lists solely in-frame clones and lacks some. The sample includes hundreds of thousands of clones, around 82% seen only once; the top ten take about 0.012%. The same sample was also studied in work on human thymus T cells.

The sequenced material came from thymocytes. These receptors all come from a boy in the first two years of life with a congenital heart defect.

The rearrangement uses TRBV7-9 and TRBJ1-2; D call uncertain. The length of the CDR3 is 13 residues. V dropped 3 bases and J dropped 8 bases, with 13 bases sitting between them. Looked up from germline, CDR1 is SEHNR and CDR2 is FQNEAQ (reference sequence). The CDR3 loop is CASSFNRHRGYTF. The CDR3 DNA sequence: TGTGCCAGCAGCTTCAACAGACATCGGGGCTACACCTTC.

The gene calls are TRBV11-3 and TRBJ2-7; D uncertain. V lost 8 bases, J lost 0 bases, and 5 bases lay in between. Looked up from germline, CDR1 is SGHNT and CDR2 is YENEEA. The CDR3 has 11 residues. The CDR3 loop is CASALSYEQYF. DNA of the CDR3: TGTGCCAGCGCACTCTCCTACGAGCAGTACTTC. Complete variable domain (other parts from reference TRBV11-3 and TRBJ2-7): EAGVVQSPRYKIIEKKQPVAFWCNPISGHNTLYWYLQNLGQGPELLIRYENEEAVDDSQLPKDRFSAERLKGVDSTLKIQPAELGDSAVYLCASALSYEQYFGPGTRLTVT.

The rearrangement links TRBV30 to TRBJ2-7; TRBD2 is a possible D gene (5 bases). The length of the CDR3 is 13 residues. The V and J ends lost 4 bases and 0 bases respectively, with 10 bases between them. The germline V gene has CDR1 GTSNPN and CDR2 SVGIG (reference sequence). The CDR3 is CAWTSGLSYEQYF. CDR3 bases: TGTGCCTGGACCAGCGGCCTCTCCTACGAGCAGTACTTC. The whole variable domain, remainder taken from reference TRBV30 and TRBJ2-7, is SQTIHQWPATLVQPVGSPLSLECTVEGTSNPNLYWYRQAAGRGLQLLFYSVGIGQISSEVPQNLSASRPQDRQFILSSKKLLLSDSGFYLCAWTSGLSYEQYFGPGTRLTVT.

The chain combines TRBV4-3 with TRBJ2-1; 9 bases agree with TRBD1. Trimming took 0 bases from V and 4 from J; bases not matched to a gene: 4. This CDR3 has 16 residues. The germline V gene has CDR1 LGHNA and CDR2 YSLEER. The CDR3 DNA follows: TGCGCCAGCAGCCAAGAAGGGGACAGGGAGTACAATGAGCAGTTCTTC. Protein sequence: CASSQEGDREYNEQFF.

This chain connects TRBV6-5 to TRBJ2-7; 9 positions match TRBD2. The CDR3 is 13 amino acids. The germline V gene encodes CDR1 MNHEY and CDR2 SVGAGI. V lost 6 bases and J lost 2; bases outside the gene matches: 2. Here the CDR3 DNA reads TGTGCCAGCAGCCGCGGGAGGGCCTACGAGCAGTACTTC. It codes for CASSRGRAYEQYF.

The chain combines TRBV11-2 with TRBJ2-1; 9 positions match TRBD2. The CDR3 is made up of 18 amino acids. From germline, CDR1 is SGHAT and CDR2 FQNNGV. Losses at the gene ends were 1 base for V and 7 bases for J; bases not matched to a gene: 14. The CDR3 region has the DNA TGTGCCAGCAGCTTAGGATATCGGGGGGCGGGAGGGAGAAATGAGCAGTTCTTC. It specifies CASSLGYRGAGGRNEQFF. Full variable domain (rest looked up from reference TRBV11-2 and TRBJ2-1): EAGVAQSPRYKIIEKRQSVAFWCNPISGHATLYWYQQILGQGPKLLIQFQNNGVVDDSQLPKDRFSAERLKGVDSTLKIQPAKLEDSAVYLCASSLGYRGAGGRNEQFFGPGTRLTVL.

The chain links TRBV12-5 to TRBJ2-5; 9 positions agree with TRBD1. The CDR3 contains 14 residues. The V segment lost 5 bases and the J segment 3 bases; nucleotides outside the gene matches: 4. Germline CDR1 reads LGHNT; CDR2 reads FRNRAP. The CDR3 coding sequence is TGTGCTAGTGGTCCTCGGGACAGGGAAGAGACCCAGTACTTC. Encoded protein: CASGPRDREETQYF. Together with reference TRBV12-5 and TRBJ2-5, the CDR3 gives the full variable domain: DARVTQTPRHKVTEMGQEVTMRCQPILGHNTVFWYRQTMMQGLELLAYFRNRAPLDDSGMPKDRFSAEMPDATLATLKIQPSEPRDSAVYFCASGPRDREETQYFGPGTRLLVL.

This clone was seen just once. The V gene is TRBV29-1, the J gene TRBJ2-3, with TRBD2 as a possible D gene (6 bases). Per the germline V gene, CDR1 is SQVTM and CDR2 is ANQGSEA. This CDR3 has 13 amino acids. The V end lost 7 bases, the J end lost 1 base, and 12 bases lay between the germline ends. CDR3 nucleotides: TGCAGCGGGAGAGGAGGGCGCACAGATACGCAGTATTTT. Amino acid sequence: CSGRGGRTDTQYF.

The chain couples TRBV30 to TRBJ1-1; possibly TRBD1 for D (5 bases). Trimming took off 0 bases at V and 0 bases at J, with 8 bases between the two ends. This CDR3 has 14 residues. CDR1 GTSNPN and CDR2 SVGIG come from the germline V gene (reference sequence). The CDR3: CAWSVEGMNTEAFF. The CDR3 DNA is TGTGCCTGGAGTGTGGAGGGGATGAACACTGAAGCTTTCTTT.

This clone was recorded a few times. V usage is TRBV6-6 and J usage is TRBJ1-1; 8 bases are shared with TRBD1. Germline CDR1 reads MNHNY; CDR2 reads SVGAGI (reference sequence). The CDR3 length is 14 residues. The ends lost 6 bases at V and 10 bases at J; junction bases unmatched: 13. CDR3 protein: CASRAAQGAQGAFF. In DNA, the CDR3 is TGTGCCAGCAGAGCGGCTCAGGGGGCTCAAGGAGCTTTCTTT.

Only a few counts were recorded for this clone. This chain uses TRBV13 with TRBJ2-1; 8 positions match TRBD2. From germline, CDR1 is PRHDT and CDR2 FYEKMQ (reference sequence). This CDR3 has 13 residues. V was clipped by 6 bases and J by 9 bases; unmatched bases: 7. The CDR3 spells CASRAGGRSEQFF. CDR3 DNA: TGTGCCAGCAGGGCGGGAGGAAGGAGTGAGCAGTTCTTC.

V and J are TRBV18 and TRBJ2-3; 9 bases match TRBD2. V shed 1 base and J 1 base; nucleotides not matched to a gene: 3. In germline, CDR1 is KGHSH, CDR2 LQKENI. The CDR3 has 16 amino acids. CDR3 loop: CASSPRWTSGTDTQYF. The CDR3, as DNA: TGTGCCAGCTCACCACGTTGGACTAGCGGCACAGATACGCAGTATTTT.

For the CDR3, the DNA is TGTGCCAGCAGTACACGACCCCCGGGACAACTCTCCTACGAGCAGTACTTC. This gives the protein CASSTRPPGQLSYEQYF. The chain recombines TRBV27 with TRBJ2-7, with D maybe TRBD1 (6 bases). The CDR3 spans 17 residues. Trimming removed 5 bases from V and 0 bases from J, with 20 bases in between. CDR1 is MNHEY, CDR2 SMNVEV, per germline (reference sequence).

For the CDR3, the DNA is TGTGCCAGCAGTGCCCGACTAGCGGGAGAAGGTGACAATGAGCAGTTCTTC. Its translation is CASSARLAGEGDNEQFF. The V and J genes are TRBV27 and TRBJ2-1; 12 nucleotides line up with TRBD2. With V trimmed by 5 bases and J by 5 bases, 10 bases remained unmatched. The CDR3 has 17 amino acids. Germline V lookup: CDR1 MNHEY, CDR2 SMNVEV (reference sequence).

The CDR3 region is CASSPLGQVLPYEQYF. The CDR3 DNA follows: TGTGCCAGCAGCCCACTCGGACAGGTCTTGCCCTACGAGCAGTACTTC. V and J are TRBV7-9 and TRBJ2-7; 7 bases align to TRBD1. The V segment lost 5 bases and the J segment 2 bases; nucleotides outside the gene matches: 12. There are 16 residues in the CDR3. CDR1 and CDR2 (germline): SEHNR, FQNEAQ (reference sequence).

V is TRBV5-4 and J is TRBJ2-2; D is ambiguous. CDR1 and CDR2 (germline): SGHNT, YYREEE (reference sequence). CDR3 size: 15 residues. Between the trimmed V and J ends, which lost 1 base and 2 bases, there was a span of 9 bases. CDR3 DNA sequence: TGTGCCAGCAGCTTGCAAGGAGTAAACACCGGGGAGCTGTTTTTT. Amino acids: CASSLQGVNTGELFF.

The chain combines TRBV6-1 with TRBJ2-7; TRBD2 might be the D (5 bases). The V end was cut by 10 bases, the J end by 0 bases, with 16 bases between. Germline V gene sequence: CDR1 MNHNS, CDR2 SASEGT. This CDR3 is built from 14 residues. The CDR3 DNA reads as TGTGCCATCGCCTCCCGGGGAGTCTCCTACGAGCAGTACTTC. This gives the protein CAIASRGVSYEQYF.

This chain uses TRBV5-4 with TRBJ2-5; 9 positions agree with TRBD2. The ends lost 5 bases at V and 5 bases at J; junction bases unmatched: 7. Germline V gene lookup returns CDR1 SGHNT and CDR2 YYREEE (reference sequence). This CDR3 is 14 amino acids long. This chain's CDR3 is CASSPRGGRETQYF. CDR3 sequence (DNA): TGTGCCAGCAGTCCGCGGGGGGGTCGGGAGACCCAGTACTTC.

A few counts support this clone. The gene calls are TRBV9 and TRBJ2-1, with a possible D match to TRBD2 (5 bases). Germline CDR1 reads SGDLS; CDR2 reads YYNGEE. V dropped 0 bases and J dropped 7 bases, with 11 bases sitting between them. The CDR3 has 14 residues. The CDR3 DNA reads as TGTGCCAGCAGCGTAGGTAGAACGGGGAATGAGCAGTTCTTC. It yields the protein CASSVGRTGNEQFF.

The chain has TRBV29-1 and TRBJ2-3; 13 bases match TRBD2. J lost 2 bases, V lost 5 bases, and 7 bases had no gene match. Looked up from germline, CDR1 is SQVTM and CDR2 is ANQGSEA. The CDR3 consists of 16 residues. CDR3 sequence: CSVNVLAGGDTDTQYF. CDR3 bases: TGCAGCGTTAATGTACTAGCGGGAGGGGACACAGATACGCAGTATTTT.

This clone was counted once. This chain uses TRBV10-3 with TRBJ2-1, with 9 bases that match TRBD1. Germline CDR1 is ENHRY and CDR2 is SYGVKD. Trimming cost V 6 bases and J 8 bases; bases outside gene matches: 11. The CDR3 runs 15 residues. CDR3 coding DNA: TGTGCCATCAGAATCAGACAGGGGGTGTTGTATGAGCAGTTCTTC. The encoded protein is CAIRIRQGVLYEQFF.